The present T cell receptor beta chain was sequenced within a study of blood T cell repertoires in COVID-19. Study details: From the United States, Italy and Spain came samples of acute and convalescent COVID-19. In each case, the material was cDNA or gDNA derived from T cells, B-cell-depleted T cells, or PBMCs.

This clone has only one observation. In the original processing: Estimation of nucleated cell counts relied on the amplification of reference gene primers. Sequenced by immunoSEQ multiplex PCR; TCRdb stores in-frame clones only, minus some. V, J and clone size derive from that table, while D and trimming were established from the DNA sequence. The repertoire has some 97,000 clones, around four fifths of them found once; the top ten carry approximately 31%. The source material was peripheral blood. This TCR was recovered from a man aged 65-85 years with active or convalescent COVID-19.

CDR3 region: CASSQEGAQTNQPQHF. The CDR3, as DNA: TGTGCCAGCAGCCAAGAGGGAGCGCAGACCAATCAGCCCCAGCATTTT. J is TRBJ1-5 and V is TRBV4-2; the D is unclear. This CDR3 is 16 amino acids long. The V gene lost 0 bases and the J gene lost 3 bases, with 12 bases spanning the gap. In germline, CDR1 is LGHNA, CDR2 YNFKEQ.